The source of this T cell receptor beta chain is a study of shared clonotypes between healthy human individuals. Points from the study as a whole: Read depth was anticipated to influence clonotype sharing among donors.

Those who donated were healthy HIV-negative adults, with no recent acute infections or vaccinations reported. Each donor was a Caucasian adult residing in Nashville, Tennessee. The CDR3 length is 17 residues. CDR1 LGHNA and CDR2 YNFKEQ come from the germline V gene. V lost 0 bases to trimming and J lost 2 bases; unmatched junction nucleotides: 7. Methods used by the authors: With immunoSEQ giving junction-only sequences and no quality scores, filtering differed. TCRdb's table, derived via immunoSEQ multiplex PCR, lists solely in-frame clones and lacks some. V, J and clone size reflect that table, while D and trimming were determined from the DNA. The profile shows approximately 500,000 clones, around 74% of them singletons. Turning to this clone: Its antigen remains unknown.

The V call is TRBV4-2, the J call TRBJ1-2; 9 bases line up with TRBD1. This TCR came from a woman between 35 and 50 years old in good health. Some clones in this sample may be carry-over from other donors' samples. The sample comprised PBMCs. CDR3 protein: CASSQDRATGGNYGYTF. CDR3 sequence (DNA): TGTGCCAGCAGCCAAGATCGGGCGACAGGGGGAAACTATGGCTACACCTTC.